One TCR beta chain is described in this entry. What antigen it recognizes has not been identified. Base quality data are lacking; no much larger clone is found one base away. The sample's time point, from its label and the paper: baseline pretreatment blood. What the treatment or condition label conveys for this sample: 15 Gy SBRT to primary tumor, nephrectomy 4 weeks later. To follow tumor-enriched clonotypes, peripheral blood was collected serially from radiation-treated patients at baseline and again at 2 weeks and 4 weeks after SBRT. Every patient had renal cell carcinoma of clear cell pathology. Genomic DNA for TCR sequencing was prepared using the QIAamp DNA Blood Mini Kit (Qiagen). The analyses included just those samples that passed every quality control check. The immunoSEQ kit was used, according to the manufacturer's recommendations, to generate TCR beta libraries from genomic DNA. For library preparation, a first multiplex PCR was performed with proprietary primers, followed by a second PCR in which unique barcodes were added, and bead cleanups were performed after each round. A positive control reaction and a negative control reaction, both provided in the kit, were run with every batch of samples. The final libraries were assessed on an Agilent 4200 TapeStation D1000 ScreenTape, pooled by volume, and quantified by qPCR. Sequencing was performed on an Illumina NextSeq500 with a MidOutput 150-cycle cartridge, and 156 Read1 and 15 Index1 cycles were run with kit custom primers. The pooled library was loaded at approximately 1.1 pM with a roughly 20% PhiX control spike-in. The paper's processing steps were these. Vendor-processed data were analyzed in R, with a clonotype defined as all T cells sharing the same CDR3 nucleotide sequence. In the clone abundance analyses, frequencies in each sample were normalized to that sample's 10,000 most abundant clones. Public T cell clones, averaging fewer than five per sample, were removed before analysis. Tumor-enriched and baseline blood-enriched clonotypes were defined by at least a 32-fold difference in abundance between compartments. A beta-binomial differential abundance model was used to identify clonotypes that were expanded or contracted between blood time points. The Baroni-Urbani and Buser coefficient was used to measure tumor-blood repertoire similarity, and groups were compared with two-tailed Wilcoxon tests in R. In its TCRdb copy, this immuneACCESS table keeps in-frame sequences only and misses some clones. Where compared with another copy, unresolved V genes explain less than half of these, and the others have no known cause. V and J calls and clone size come straight from that table; D and trimming were deduced from the DNA. The sample table shows about 49,000 clones, and approximately 80% are seen once. Together, the top ten hold 31% of the sample.

The data were obtained in a study of radiation and T cells in renal cell carcinoma (dated by TCRdb to about 2020). As for the study more broadly: The samples were obtained from a clinical trial, where primary renal cell carcinomas were treated with 15 Gy stereotactic body radiation therapy and then removed by nephrectomy 4 weeks afterward. A total of fewer than 55 samples underwent TCR beta sequencing, made up of approximately 26 tumors and around 27 peripheral blood samples. Across all 50 or so samples, roughly 3,700,000 unique CDR3 nucleotide sequences encoding 2,658,974 unique CDR3 amino acid sequences were identified.

V is clipped by 7 bases and J by 0 bases, and the sequence between their germline boundaries is 4 bases long. Measured from the cysteine to the phenylalanine, the CDR3 is 12 residues long. Of the read, only the CDR3 DNA is kept; its 36 bases are in frame from base 1. CDR1 MNHEY and CDR2 SVGAGI are derived from the germline V gene. Broad study findings and their caveats: Because pretreatment tumor biopsies were not available, the baseline intratumoral presence of clonotypes could not be determined. With a single-armed trial design, the study had no way to address how radiation dose or scheduling affects the TCR repertoire. Top tumor clonotypes rose in blood from baseline to 2 weeks post-radiation, then contracted by 4 weeks, suggesting transient expansion of tumor-resident clones. Blood repertoire dynamics were not followed beyond 4 weeks after treatment.

Sequencing was performed on blood, taken from a patient whose treatment included radiotherapy and nephrectomy. The rearranged chain carries TRBV6-5 and TRBJ1-3; no D segment can be confidently identified. The clonotype comes from a woman between 70 and 85 years old with renal cell carcinoma. CDR3 loop: CASKASGNTIYF. At the DNA level, the sequence is TGTGCCAGCAAAGCCTCTGGAAACACCATATATTTT.